The clone carrying this T cell receptor beta chain was seen a handful of times. The target antigen is unknown. The CDR3 contains 14 residues. Germline-derived CDR1 and CDR2 are SGHVS and FNYEAQ. V lost 5 bases, J lost 10 bases, and 7 bases stayed unmatched. The treatment is: oral pan-JAK inhibitor, 5-10 mg twice daily. The source of the sample is a study of CD8+ T cells in alopecia areata. Study results and limitations: Tofacitinib delivered significant drops in scalp clonality and in expanded CD8+ clones among the top 100. With one nonresponder, baseline CD8+ expansion's link to response remains uncertain.

Following extraction, RNA underwent reverse transcription to cDNA, which served as the sequencing template. Clones were read by immunoSEQ multiplex PCR, and TCRdb kept only the in-frame ones, dropping some. Of about 220,000 clones in the sample, under 60% were seen once. The gene calls are TRBV7-6 and TRBJ1-6, with TRBD1 matching 8 bases. The sequence derives from a human donor with alopecia areata. The input for sequencing was CD4+ T cells sorted from blood, taken at week 4, from a patient treated with tofacitinib. CDR3 loop: CASSPTGAISPLHF. The CDR3 DNA follows: TGTGCCAGCAGCCCGACAGGGGCTATCTCACCCCTCCACTTT.